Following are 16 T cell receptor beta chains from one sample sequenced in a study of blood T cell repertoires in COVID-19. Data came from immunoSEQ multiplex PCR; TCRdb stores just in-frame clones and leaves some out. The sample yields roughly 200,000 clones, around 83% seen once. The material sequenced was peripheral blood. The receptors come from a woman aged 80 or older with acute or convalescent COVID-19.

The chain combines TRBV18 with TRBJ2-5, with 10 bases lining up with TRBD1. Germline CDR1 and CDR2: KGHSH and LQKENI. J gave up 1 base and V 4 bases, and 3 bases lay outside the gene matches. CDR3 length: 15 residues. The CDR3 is CASSRGTGAQETQYF. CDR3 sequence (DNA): TGTGCCAGCTCACGGGGGACAGGGGCCCAAGAGACCCAGTACTTC.

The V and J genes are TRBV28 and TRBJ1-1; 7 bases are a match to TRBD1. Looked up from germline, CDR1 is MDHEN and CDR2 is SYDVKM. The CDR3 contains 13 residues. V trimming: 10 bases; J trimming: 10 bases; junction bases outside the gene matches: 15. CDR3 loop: CANHDTSTGRAFF. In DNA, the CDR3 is TGTGCCAACCATGACACCTCGACAGGGAGAGCTTTCTTT.

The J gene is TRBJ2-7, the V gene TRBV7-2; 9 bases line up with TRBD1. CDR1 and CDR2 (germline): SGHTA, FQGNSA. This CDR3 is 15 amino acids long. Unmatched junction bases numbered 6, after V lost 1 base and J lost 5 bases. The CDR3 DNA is TGTGCCAGCAGCTTAGTGGGGCACAGGGGGCACGAGCAGTACTTC. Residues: CASSLVGHRGHEQYF.

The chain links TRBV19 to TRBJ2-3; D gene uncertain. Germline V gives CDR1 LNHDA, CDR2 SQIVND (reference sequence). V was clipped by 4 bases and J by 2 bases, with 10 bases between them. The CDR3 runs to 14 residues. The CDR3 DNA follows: TGTGCCAGTAGTAGTTCGTCGTCCACAGATACGCAGTATTTT. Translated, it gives CASSSSSSTDTQYF.

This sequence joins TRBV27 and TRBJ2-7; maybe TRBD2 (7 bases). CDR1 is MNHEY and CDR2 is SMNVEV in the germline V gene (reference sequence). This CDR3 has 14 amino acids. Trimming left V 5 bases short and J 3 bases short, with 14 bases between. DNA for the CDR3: TGTGCCAGCAGTGGGGGGGCAGGGAACTACGAGCAGTACTTC. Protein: CASSGGAGNYEQYF.

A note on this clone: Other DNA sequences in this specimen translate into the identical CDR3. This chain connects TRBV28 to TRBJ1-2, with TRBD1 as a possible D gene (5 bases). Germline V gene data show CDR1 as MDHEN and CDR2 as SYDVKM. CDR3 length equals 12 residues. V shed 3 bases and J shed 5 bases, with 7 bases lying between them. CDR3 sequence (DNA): TGTGCCAGCAGTTTCACAGGTTATGGCTACACCTTC. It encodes CASSFTGYGYTF.

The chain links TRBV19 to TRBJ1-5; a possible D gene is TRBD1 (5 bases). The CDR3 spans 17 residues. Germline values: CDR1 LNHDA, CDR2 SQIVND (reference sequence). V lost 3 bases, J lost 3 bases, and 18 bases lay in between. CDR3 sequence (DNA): TGTGCCAGTAGTATCGTCCGTGGAGGGGAATCCAATCAGCCCCAGCATTTT. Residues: CASSIVRGGESNQPQHF. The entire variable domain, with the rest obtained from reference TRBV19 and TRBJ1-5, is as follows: DGGITQSPKYLFRKEGQNVTLSCEQNLNHDAMYWYRQDPGQGLRLIYYSQIVNDFQKGDIAEGYSVSREKKESFPLTVTSAQKNPTAFYLCASSIVRGGESNQPQHFGDGTRLSIL.

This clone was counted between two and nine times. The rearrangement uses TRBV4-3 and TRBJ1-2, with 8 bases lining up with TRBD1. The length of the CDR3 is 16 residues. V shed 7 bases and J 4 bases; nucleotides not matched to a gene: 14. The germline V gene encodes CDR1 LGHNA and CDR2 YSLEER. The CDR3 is CASNDRTGTGPYGYTF. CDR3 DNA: TGCGCCAGCAATGACAGAACCGGGACAGGTCCCTATGGCTACACCTTC.

CDR3 bases: TGCAGCGTTGATGGGACTACTAGCACAGATACGCAGTATTTT. This sequence encodes CSVDGTTSTDTQYF. The rearrangement links TRBV29-1 to TRBJ2-3; 7 bases match TRBD2. Germline V gives CDR1 SQVTM, CDR2 ANQGSEA. V lost 3 bases to trimming and J lost 0 bases; unmatched junction nucleotides: 3. The CDR3 totals 14 residues.

In nucleotides, the CDR3 is TGTGCCAGCAGCTTGGGGGACTCCTTCGATGGCTACACCTTC. Protein product: CASSLGDSFDGYTF. The V call is TRBV7-2, the J call TRBJ1-2; a possible D gene is TRBD1 (5 bases). Trimming cost V 3 bases and J 6 bases, with 14 bases left between them. Germline V gives CDR1 SGHTA, CDR2 FQGNSA. The CDR3 length is 14 residues.

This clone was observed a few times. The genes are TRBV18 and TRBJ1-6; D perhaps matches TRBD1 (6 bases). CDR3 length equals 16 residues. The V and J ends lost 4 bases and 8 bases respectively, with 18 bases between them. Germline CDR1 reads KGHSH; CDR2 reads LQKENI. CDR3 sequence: CASSLGQPTTDSPLHF. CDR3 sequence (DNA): TGTGCCAGCTCACTCGGACAGCCGACAACAGATTCACCCCTCCACTTT.

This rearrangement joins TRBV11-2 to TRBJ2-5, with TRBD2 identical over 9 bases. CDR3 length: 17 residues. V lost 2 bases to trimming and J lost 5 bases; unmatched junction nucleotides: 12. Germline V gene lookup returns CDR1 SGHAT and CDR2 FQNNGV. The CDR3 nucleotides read TGTGCCAGCAGCTTAACCCTCTTAGCGGGAGTATCGGAGACCCAGTACTTC. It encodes CASSLTLLAGVSETQYF.

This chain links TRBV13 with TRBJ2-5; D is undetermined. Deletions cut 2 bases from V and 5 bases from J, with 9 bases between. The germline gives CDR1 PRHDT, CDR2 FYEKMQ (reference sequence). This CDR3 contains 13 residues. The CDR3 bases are TGTGCCAGCAGCTTACGGCCGAGGGAGACCCAGTACTTC. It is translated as CASSLRPRETQYF.

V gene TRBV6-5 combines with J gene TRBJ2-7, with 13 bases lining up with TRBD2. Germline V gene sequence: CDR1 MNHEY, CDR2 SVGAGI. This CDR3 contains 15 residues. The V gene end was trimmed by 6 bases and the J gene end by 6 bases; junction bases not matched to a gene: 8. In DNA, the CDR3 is TGTGCCAGCAGACCCGGGACTAGCGGGAATGGCGAGCAGTACTTC. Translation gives CASRPGTSGNGEQYF.

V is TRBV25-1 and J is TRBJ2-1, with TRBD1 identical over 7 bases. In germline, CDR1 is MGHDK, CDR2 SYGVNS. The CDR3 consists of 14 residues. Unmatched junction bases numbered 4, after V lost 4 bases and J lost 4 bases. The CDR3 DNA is TGTGCCAGCAGTGCCGGGACAGATTACAATGAGCAGTTCTTC. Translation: CASSAGTDYNEQFF.

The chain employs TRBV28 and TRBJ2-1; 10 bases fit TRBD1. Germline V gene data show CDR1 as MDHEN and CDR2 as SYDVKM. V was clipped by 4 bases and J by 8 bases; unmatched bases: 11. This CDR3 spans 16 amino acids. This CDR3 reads CASSSQGTGAYYEQFF. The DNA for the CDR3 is TGTGCCAGCAGTTCTCAGGGGACAGGGGCCTATTATGAGCAGTTCTTC.